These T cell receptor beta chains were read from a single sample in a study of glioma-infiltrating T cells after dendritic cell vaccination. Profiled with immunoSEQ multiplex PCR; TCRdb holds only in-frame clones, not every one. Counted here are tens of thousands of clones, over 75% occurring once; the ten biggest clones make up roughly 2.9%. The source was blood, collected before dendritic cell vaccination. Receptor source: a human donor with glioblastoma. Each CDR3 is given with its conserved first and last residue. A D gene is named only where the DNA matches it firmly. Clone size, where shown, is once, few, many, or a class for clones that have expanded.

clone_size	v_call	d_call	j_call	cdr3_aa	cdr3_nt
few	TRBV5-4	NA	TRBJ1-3	CASSLGGSGNTIYF	TGTGCCAGCAGCTTGGGAGGGTCGGGAAACACCATATATTTT
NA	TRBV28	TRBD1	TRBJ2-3	CASSLGTGARISSTDTQYF	TGTGCCAGCAGTTTAGGGACAGGGGCGCGGATCTCGAGCACAGATACGCAGTATTTT
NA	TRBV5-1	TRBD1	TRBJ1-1	CASSSPETGDTEAFF	TGCGCCAGCAGCTCGCCGGAGACAGGGGACACTGAAGCTTTCTTT
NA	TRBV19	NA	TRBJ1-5	CASKGQYSNQPQHF	TGTGCCAGTAAGGGGCAATATAGCAATCAGCCCCAGCATTTT
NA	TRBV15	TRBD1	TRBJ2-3	CATSRDRDRGAQYF	TGTGCCACCAGCAGAGATCGGGACAGGGGGGCGCAGTATTTT
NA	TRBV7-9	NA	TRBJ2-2	CASAPLPGANTGELFF	TGTGCCAGCGCCCCTTTGCCGGGAGCTAACACCGGGGAGCTGTTTTTT
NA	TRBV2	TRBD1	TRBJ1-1	CANTGVHEAFF	TGTGCCAACACAGGGGTTCATGAAGCTTTCTTT
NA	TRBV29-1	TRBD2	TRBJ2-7	CSVGSSSGYVEQYF	TGCAGCGTTGGTTCGTCTAGCGGGTATGTCGAGCAGTACTTC
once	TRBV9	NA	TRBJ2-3	CASSVWPDSTDTQYF	TGTGCCAGCAGCGTATGGCCGGACTCCACAGATACGCAGTATTTT
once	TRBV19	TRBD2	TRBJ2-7	CASSIGLAGPSSYEQYF	TGTGCCAGTAGTATAGGACTAGCGGGACCCAGCTCCTACGAGCAGTACTTC
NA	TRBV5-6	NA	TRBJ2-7	CASSWRQGRDSEQYF	TGTGCCAGCAGCTGGAGACAGGGCCGGGACTCCGAGCAGTACTTC
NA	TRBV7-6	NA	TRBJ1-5	CASSLGLVHKPQHF	TGTGCCAGCAGCTTAGGGCTGGTACACAAGCCCCAGCATTTT
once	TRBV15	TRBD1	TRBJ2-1	CATSRRDRDYNEQFF	TGTGCCACCAGCAGACGGGACAGGGATTACAATGAGCAGTTCTTC
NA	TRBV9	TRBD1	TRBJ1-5	CASSSSGGDNQPQHF	TGTGCCAGCAGCTCCTCAGGGGGTGACAATCAGCCCCAGCATTTT
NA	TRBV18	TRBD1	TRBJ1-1	CASSFGTDTEAFF	TGTGCCAGCTCGTTCGGGACAGACACTGAAGCTTTCTTT